This T cell receptor (beta chain) emerged from a study of graft-versus-host responses after intestinal transplantation. Study conclusions and caveats: Within the allografts of patients who had graft-donor T cell macrochimerism, graft-versus-host to host-versus-graft clonal ratios were high. Peak circulating GvH clone levels were associated with early post-transplant HvG declines.

Comments on this clone: Its antigen is currently unknown.

CDR1 is MNHEY, CDR2 SMNVEV, per germline (reference sequence). The CDR3 consists of 16 residues. V trimming: 11 bases; J trimming: 1 base; junction bases outside the gene matches: 9. Using immunoSEQ multiplex PCR, the repertoire was profiled, and TCRdb retains in-frame clones only, with some absent. The sample has more than 100,000 clones; approximately 95% are singletons. This TCR was sampled from a human donor who received an intestinal transplant. This material consisted of unstimulated CD4+ T cells sorted from spleen or lymph node cells, taken before intestinal transplant. This sequence joins TRBV27 and TRBJ2-2; 11 bases line up with TRBD2. The CDR3 is CAGNSLAGGNTGELFF. The CDR3 DNA follows: TGTGCCGGCAATTCCCTAGCGGGAGGGAACACCGGGGAGCTGTTTTTT.